This T cell receptor (beta chain) was captured in a study of T cells after yellow fever vaccination. This clonotype was detected only a few times. TCRdb recomputed calls from the 5' RACE reads with MiXCR, one row per CDR3 protein. The table shows about 240,000 distinct CDR3 sequences, with about 7% occurring only once. Germline V gene sequence: CDR1 LGHDT, CDR2 YNNKEL (reference sequence). V was pared by 3 bases and J by 3 bases, with 12 bases between. The CDR3 has 15 amino acids. The rearrangement joins TRBV3-1 to TRBJ1-5; D might be TRBD1 (5 bases). The clonotype comes from a man aged 25 to 45 who received the YFV17D yellow fever vaccine. Sequenced here: CD4+ T cells sorted from PBMCs, sampled 15 days after the yellow fever booster vaccination. CDR3 residues: CASSQGTVVNQPQHF. As DNA, the CDR3 is TGTGCCAGCAGCCAGGGGACGGTAGTCAATCAGCCCCAGCATTTT.